This T cell receptor beta chain comes out of a study of early T cells in non-severe SARS-CoV-2 infection. The length of the CDR3 is 15 residues. Germline V gives CDR1 ENHRY, CDR2 SYGVKD. V was clipped by 10 bases and J by 0 bases, with 18 bases between them. MiXCR, applied by TCRdb to the 5' RACE reads, yields one record per CDR3 protein. The data hold nearly 50,000 distinct CDR3 sequences, with 6.2% observed a single time. This clonotype was recorded a few times. The sequencing used whole blood, collected at baseline. The clonotype comes from an adult who was a healthcare worker with PCR-confirmed SARS-CoV-2 infection or an uninfected control (not recorded which). V is TRBV10-3 and J is TRBJ2-5; D tentatively reads TRBD1 or TRBD2 (6 bases each). The CDR3 here is CATQGGPPYQETQYF. The CDR3 region has the DNA TGTGCCACCCAAGGGGGGCCGCCGTACCAAGAGACCCAGTACTTC.